This T cell receptor (beta chain) derives from a study of blood T cell repertoires in COVID-19 (dated by TCRdb to about 2020). Study-level background: The collaborator samples originated in the United States, Italy and Spain and spanned the acute and convalescent phases of COVID-19. The sample metadata nearly always contained a de-identified subject ID, COVID-19 status, age in years and sex. A freely available public database, intended as a resource for researchers studying the immune response to SARS-CoV-2, is where the repertoires were released. The material from the prospective study consisted of cDNA or gDNA derived from T cells, B-cell-depleted T cells, or PBMCs. Where available, HLA class I and class II types were obtained from metadata supplied by the sample provider rather than from assay-based typing. The dataset comprised deeply sampled blood TCRbeta repertoires from subjects exposed to, actively infected with, or recovered from COVID-19. The samples were drawn from two sources: the first 160 participants of the ongoing ImmuneRACE study, and 950 to 1,500 subjects contributed by 6 global collaborators. The study at large found these results: Clinical and demographic metadata were provided uncurated, with the amount varying by source and participant.

Comments on this clone: Its antigen remains unidentified. No base qualities exist here, and no much larger clone lies one base off it.

Inclusive of the bounding cysteine and phenylalanine, the CDR3 is 11 residues long. Solely the CDR3 DNA is kept, with 33 bases framed from the first base. Looking up the germline V gene (reference sequence) yields CDR1 PRHDT and CDR2 FYEKMQ. Relative to germline, V is 3 bases shorter and J is 5 bases shorter, with 5 bases between their ends. The immunoSEQ Assay, a bias-controlled multiplex PCR, was used to amplify TCRbeta CDR3 regions from genomic DNA. On the authors' methods: Within the assay, amplification of reference gene primers was used to estimate how many nucleated cells each sample contained. To quantify the absolute abundance of each unique TCRbeta CDR3 rearrangement, sequence reads were collapsed and filtered. For each sample, productive Simpson clonality was calculated as the square root of Simpson's diversity index across productive rearrangements. What TCRdb holds here is the immuneACCESS table cut down to in-frame rearrangements. Part of the clones is not present; checked against another copy, under half of the missing clones reflect an unresolved V gene, and the others are unexplained. V, J and clone size are taken as reported in that table, and D and trimming were inferred from the DNA itself. This sample gives 150,000 to 200,000 clones in total; approximately 91% of them show up just once. The ten largest clones represent around 4.8% of the sample.

One collaborating source in Seattle enrolled patients during active infection and followed them longitudinally through the course of disease. The collaborating institutions used their own protocols to collect whole blood in K2EDTA tubes. For TCRbeta analysis, collaborators shipped samples as frozen whole blood, isolated PBMCs, or DNA extracted from either of those sample types. Sequences were obtained from peripheral blood. The TCR sequence derives from a man between 18 and 29 years old with COVID-19, enrolled during active disease. The rearranged chain carries TRBV13 and TRBJ2-7; the D gene remains uncertain. The CDR3 sequence is CASSLRNEQYF. The nucleotide sequence reads TGTGCCAGCAGCTTGAGAAACGAGCAGTACTTC.